These T cell receptor beta chains were read from a single sample in a study of PD-1 blockade in classical Hodgkin lymphoma. Only in-frame clones appear in the TCRdb table, and some are missing; sequencing was by immunoSEQ multiplex PCR. The sample contains over 50,000 clones, about 85% of which appear only once. This material consisted of peripheral blood mononuclear cells (PBMCs), taken at baseline. These receptors originate from a human donor with classical Hodgkin lymphoma. Each CDR3 is given with its conserved first and last residue. The D gene is left open where the match is weak. Size values are once, few and many counts, or a class for expanded clones, and some rows have none.

cdr3_aa cdr3_nt j_call d_call v_call clone_size
CASSMAGTGVYNEQFF TGTGCCAGTAGTATGGCGGGGACAGGGGTCTACAATGAGCAGTTCTTC TRBJ2-1 TRBD1 TRBV19 -
CATAEGTSGYTF TGTGCCACGGCGGAAGGTACCAGCGGCTACACCTTC TRBJ1-2 - TRBV27 once
CASSLASDRVYGYTF TGTGCCAGCAGCTTAGCCTCAGACAGGGTCTATGGCTACACCTTC TRBJ1-2 TRBD1 TRBV7-2 -
CSASRGDEQYF TGCAGTGCTAGTAGGGGAGACGAGCAGTACTTC TRBJ2-7 - TRBV20-1 -
CASSLGTGGGQPQHF TGTGCCAGCTCACTCGGGACAGGGGGAGGTCAGCCCCAGCATTTT TRBJ1-5 TRBD1 TRBV18 -
CASSSSGRDTEPQHF TGCGCCAGCAGCTCCTCAGGAAGGGATACGGAGCCCCAGCATTTT TRBJ1-5 - TRBV5-1 -
CASSPGLKGPGELFF TGTGCCAGCAGCCCAGGACTAAAGGGCCCCGGGGAGCTGTTTTTT TRBJ2-2 - TRBV5-4 -
CAWSLRGPQHF TGTGCCTGGAGTTTGCGGGGGCCCCAGCATTTT TRBJ1-5 - TRBV30 -
CASSQDEGIPNYGYTF TGCGCCAGCAGCCAAGATGAGGGGATTCCTAACTATGGCTACACCTTC TRBJ1-2 - TRBV4-3 -
CASSLARGNEQYF TGTGCCAGCAGCTTAGCGCGAGGGAACGAGCAGTACTTC TRBJ2-7 - TRBV7-2 -
CASSLRSEGTDTQYF TGTGCCAGCAGCCTCAGGTCGGAAGGCACAGATACGCAGTATTTT TRBJ2-3 - TRBV7-9 -
CASSVGTGEQETQYF TGCGCCAGCAGCGTCGGGACAGGGGAACAAGAGACCCAGTACTTC TRBJ2-5 TRBD1 TRBV5-1 -
CASSEGGTNQPQHF TGTGCCAGCAGTGAAGGGGGGACCAATCAGCCCCAGCATTTT TRBJ1-5 - TRBV6-1 few
CASSLRGFQETQYF TGTGCCAGCAGTCTCCGGGGGTTCCAAGAGACCCAGTACTTC TRBJ2-5 - TRBV6-5 -
CASSLAGAGADTQYF TGTGCCAGCAGCTTAGCGGGGGCGGGAGCGGATACGCAGTATTTT TRBJ2-3 - TRBV11-3 -
CASSLRERGALYNEQFF TGTGCCAGCAGCTTAAGGGAAAGAGGGGCCCTATACAATGAGCAGTTCTTC TRBJ2-1 - TRBV5-5 -
CAIRYRVGETQYF TGTGCCATCAGGTACAGGGTTGGGGAGACCCAGTACTTC TRBJ2-5 - TRBV10-3 -
CASSLEPGPSNQPQHF TGTGCCAGCAGCTTAGAACCAGGACCTAGCAATCAGCCCCAGCATTTT TRBJ1-5 - TRBV7-6 -
CASSPQTTARGGKLFF TGTGCCAGCAGCCCCCAAACGACTGCAAGGGGAGGAAAACTGTTTTTT TRBJ1-4 - TRBV7-2 -
CASSPPFLIHPPISYTF TGTGCCAGCAGTCCCCCATTCCTCATTCACCCGCCGATATCGTACACCTTC TRBJ1-2 - TRBV6-7 -
CAISERGGSPSSYGYTF TGTGCCATCAGTGAGCGGGGGGGTTCCCCCTCAAGCTATGGCTACACCTTC TRBJ1-2 - TRBV10-3 -
CASRPRGIYGYTF TGTGCCAGCCGACCTCGGGGGATCTATGGCTACACCTTC TRBJ1-2 - TRBV13 medium-sized
CASSLIQLAAQETQYF TGTGCCAGCAGCTTGATCCAGTTAGCGGCCCAAGAGACCCAGTACTTC TRBJ2-5 - TRBV5-6 -
CASSIHSEAFF TGTGCCAGCAGTATCCACAGTGAAGCTTTCTTT TRBJ1-1 - TRBV2 few
CASSEYLVPNEQFF TGTGCCAGCAGTGAATACCTGGTTCCGAATGAGCAGTTCTTC TRBJ2-1 - TRBV6-4 -
CASSSRVTYEQYF TGTGCCAGCAGTTCCAGGGTAACCTACGAGCAGTACTTC TRBJ2-7 - TRBV6-5 -
CASSSIQGTGNEQFF TGTGCCAGTAGTTCAATCCAGGGAACGGGCAATGAGCAGTTCTTC TRBJ2-1 - TRBV19 -
CASSKIRGVGGYEQYF TGCGCCAGCAGCAAGATCAGGGGAGTAGGAGGCTACGAGCAGTACTTC TRBJ2-7 - TRBV4-3 -
CASSPSTGAGRPNEQFF TGTGCCAGCAGCCCATCGACAGGAGCCGGACGCCCGAATGAGCAGTTCTTC TRBJ2-1 - TRBV5-4 -
CASSLIPGQGASGNTIYF TGTGCCAGCAGCCTGATACCGGGACAGGGGGCGTCTGGAAACACCATATATTTT TRBJ1-3 TRBD1 TRBV7-9 -
CASSVRGGPFVEAFF TGTGCCAGCAGTGTAAGGGGGGGGCCTTTCGTTGAAGCTTTCTTT TRBJ1-1 - TRBV2 -
CASSGTGTSGTSDTQYF TGTGCCAGCAGCGGCACCGGGACTAGCGGGACATCAGATACGCAGTATTTT TRBJ2-3 TRBD2 TRBV9 -
CASSGTSGRVQETQYF TGTGCCAGCAGTGGAACTAGCGGGAGGGTCCAAGAGACCCAGTACTTC TRBJ2-5 TRBD2 TRBV6-1 few
CASSSTGIHNEQFF TGTGCCAGCTCGTCGACGGGGATCCATAATGAGCAGTTCTTC TRBJ2-1 - TRBV18 -
CASSFLQETQYF TGTGCCAGCAGCTTTCTCCAAGAGACCCAGTACTTC TRBJ2-5 - TRBV7-9 -
CASFLGGGTYEQYF TGCGCCAGCTTTCTTGGCGGCGGCACCTACGAGCAGTACTTC TRBJ2-7 - TRBV5-1 -
CASSLDQGIRGPDTQYF TGTGCCAGCAGCTTAGACCAAGGGATTCGGGGCCCAGATACGCAGTATTTT TRBJ2-3 - TRBV7-6 few
CASSPSDSYEQYF TGTGCCAGCTCACCTTCAGACTCCTACGAGCAGTACTTC TRBJ2-7 - TRBV18 -
CASSLGEGEAFF TGCGCCAGCAGCTTGGGGGAGGGGGAAGCTTTCTTT TRBJ1-1 - TRBV5-1 -
CASSSTGAGGYTF TGTGCCAGCAGCTCAACAGGGGCCGGTGGCTACACCTTC TRBJ1-2 TRBD1 TRBV11-3 -
CASSPIGSGSHEQFF TGTGCCAGCAGCCCAATCGGTAGCGGGAGTCATGAGCAGTTCTTC TRBJ2-1 TRBD2 TRBV5-4 -
CASSPGQGAFGEQYF TGTGCCAGCAGCCCCGGACAGGGCGCGTTTGGCGAGCAGTACTTC TRBJ2-7 TRBD1 TRBV7-6 few
CASSAGAVTEAFF TGTGCCAGTAGTGCCGGGGCCGTCACTGAAGCTTTCTTT TRBJ1-1 - TRBV19 -
CASRTRTGDGYTF TGTGCCAGCAGAACTCGGACAGGGGATGGCTACACCTTC TRBJ1-2 TRBD1 TRBV6-5 -
CASSGAGTGGPVNEQFF TGTGCCAGCAGCGGAGCGGGAACGGGAGGGCCGGTGAATGAGCAGTTCTTC TRBJ2-1 TRBD2 TRBV9 -
CASSYLAGGPSGELFF TGTGCCAGCAGTTACTTAGCGGGAGGGCCCTCCGGGGAGCTGTTTTTT TRBJ2-2 TRBD2 TRBV6-5 -
CASSPLQGFRETQYF TGTGCCAGCTCACCATTACAGGGCTTTCGGGAGACCCAGTACTTC TRBJ2-5 - TRBV18 -
CAISSYNEQFF TGTGCCATTAGCTCCTACAATGAGCAGTTCTTC TRBJ2-1 - TRBV2 -
CASSSKGPRVPEKLFF TGTGCCAGCAGTTCTAAGGGGCCCCGCGTTCCTGAAAAACTGTTTTTT TRBJ1-4 - TRBV6-5 -
CASSFHFSNEQFF TGTGCCAGCAGTTTCCACTTCAGCAATGAGCAGTTCTTC TRBJ2-1 - TRBV28 few
CASIQTFTGRGANVLTF TGTGCCAGCATCCAAACATTTACAGGGCGTGGGGCCAACGTCCTGACTTTC TRBJ2-6 - TRBV7-2 -
CATSPRVGYTF TGTGCCACTAGCCCCAGGGTTGGCTACACCTTC TRBJ1-2 - TRBV2 -
CSVGQLLYNEQFF TGCAGCGTTGGACAGCTCCTCTACAATGAGCAGTTCTTC TRBJ2-1 - TRBV29-1 -